Below are 21 T cell receptor beta chains sequenced from a single sample in a study of blood T cell repertoires in COVID-19. The data were produced by immunoSEQ multiplex PCR, yet TCRdb's version contains in-frame clones alone and is incomplete. This table holds fewer than 250,000 clones, around four fifths found once. What was sequenced was peripheral blood. The origin of the receptors is a woman aged 50 to 60 with active or convalescent COVID-19.

This chain connects TRBV28 to TRBJ1-5; 7 bases agree with TRBD1. The CDR3 spans 19 residues. V lost 5 bases and J lost 1; bases outside the gene matches: 17. The V gene's germline CDR1 is MDHEN and CDR2 SYDVKM. In DNA, the CDR3 is TGTGCCAGCAGTCCTTACTTCATTAGGGGGCGCCGAAGCAATCAGCCCCAGCATTTT. It yields the protein CASSPYFIRGRRSNQPQHF.

The chain employs TRBV24-1 and TRBJ2-1, with no clear D. The CDR3 has 12 amino acids. Germline CDR1 and CDR2: KGHDR and SFDVKD. The V end lost 5 bases, the J end lost 4 bases, and 5 bases lay between the germline ends. CDR3 amino acids: CATSAEYNEQFF. DNA for the CDR3: TGTGCCACCAGTGCCGAGTACAATGAGCAGTTCTTC.

Notes on this clone: This specimen includes other DNA sequences encoding the same CDR3. The genes are TRBV5-1 and TRBJ2-5; 12 bases map to TRBD2. Per the germline V gene, CDR1 is SGHRS and CDR2 is YFSETQ. There are 13 residues in the CDR3. The ends lost 4 bases at V and 5 bases at J; junction bases unmatched: 0. The CDR3 nucleotides are TGCGCCAGCAGCGGACTAGCGGGGGAGACCCAGTACTTC. Translated: CASSGLAGETQYF. Complete variable domain (other parts from reference TRBV5-1 and TRBJ2-5): KAGVTQTPRYLIKTRGQQVTLSCSPISGHRSVSWYQQTPGQGLQFLFEYFSETQRNKGNFPGRFSGRQFSNSRSEMNVSTLELGDSALYLCASSGLAGETQYFGPGTRLLVL.

The rearrangement uses TRBV5-1 and TRBJ1-3; tentative D call: TRBD1 (6 bases). The CDR3 consists of 17 residues. Germline V gene data show CDR1 as SGHRS and CDR2 as YFSETQ. The germline V and J ends were trimmed by 1 base and 0 bases, with 14 bases remaining between them. The chain's CDR3 is CASSLRATDSSGNTIYF. CDR3 in DNA: TGCGCCAGCAGCTTGAGGGCGACGGACAGCTCTGGAAACACCATATATTTT.

In this sample, this clone turned up once. The chain recombines TRBV28 with TRBJ2-6, with D perhaps TRBD2 (5 bases). CDR1 and CDR2 (germline): MDHEN, SYDVKM. This CDR3 is 13 amino acids long. Trimming took 10 bases from V and 0 from J, leaving 7 bases between them. CDR3 nucleotide sequence: TGTGCCATCGGACTCTCTGGGGCCAACGTCCTGACTTTC. Its translation is CAIGLSGANVLTF.

This clone was detected once. This chain connects TRBV28 to TRBJ1-5, with TRBD1 identical over 7 bases. The CDR3 has 16 residues. Germline V CDR1 and CDR2: MDHEN, SYDVKM. Trimming took 2 bases from V and 2 from J; bases not matched to a gene: 6. In DNA form, the CDR3 reads TGTGCCAGCAGTTTAAGACAGGGTATGGGCAATCAGCCCCAGCATTTT. Translated: CASSLRQGMGNQPQHF.

The rearrangement joins TRBV2 to TRBJ1-5; the match to TRBD1 covers 7 bases. The CDR3 covers 15 residues. V lost 6 bases and J lost 0; bases outside the gene matches: 5. Germline values: CDR1 SNHLY, CDR2 FYNNEI. Here the CDR3 reads CASRAGTDSNQPQHF. CDR3 coding DNA: TGTGCCAGCAGGGCCGGGACAGATAGCAATCAGCCCCAGCATTTT. Full variable domain (outside the CDR3, taken from reference TRBV2 and TRBJ1-5): EPEVTQTPSHQVTQMGQEVILRCVPISNHLYFYWYRQILGQKVEFLVSFYNNEISEKSEIFDDQFSVERPDGSNFTLKIRSTKLEDSAMYFCASRAGTDSNQPQHFGDGTRLSIL.

V gene TRBV28 combines with J gene TRBJ1-4, with no clear D. The CDR3 is made up of 15 amino acids. Germline CDR1 MDHEN, CDR2 SYDVKM. V dropped 3 bases and J dropped 4 bases, with 12 bases sitting between them. The CDR3 nucleotides read TGTGCCAGCAGTTTGACCCGAGGGAGTAATGAAAAACTGTTTTTT. This translates into CASSLTRGSNEKLFF.

V gene TRBV12-5 combines with J gene TRBJ1-3; D unclear. The CDR3 contains 14 residues. The germline CDR1 and CDR2 sequences are LGHNT and FRNRAP. The ends were cut back, 7 bases at V and 1 base at J, with 11 bases in the middle. Here the CDR3 reads CASVVSGSGNTIYF. The CDR3 region has the DNA TGTGCTAGTGTCGTATCGGGTTCTGGAAACACCATATATTTT.

This clone has a handful of counts. The V and J genes are TRBV19 and TRBJ1-3, with D perhaps matching TRBD1 (5 bases). CDR1 is LNHDA, CDR2 SQIVND, per germline (reference sequence). This CDR3 is 15 amino acids long. The V end lost 6 bases, the J end lost 0 bases, and 12 bases lay between the germline ends. CDR3 DNA sequence: TGTGCCAGTAGAGACAGACCCTACTCTGGAAACACCATATATTTT. Its protein product is CASRDRPYSGNTIYF.

This clone was seen more than once but under ten times. As DNA, the CDR3 is TGTGCCTGGAGTGTACAGGCCCCCACCTACACCTTC. Its protein is CAWSVQAPTYTF. The chain uses TRBV30 and TRBJ1-2, with D possibly TRBD1 on 5 matching bases. Between the trimmed V and J ends, which lost 0 bases and 10 bases, there was a span of 12 bases. The CDR3 is 12 amino acids. CDR1 and CDR2 from the germline V gene are GTSNPN and SVGIG (reference sequence).

The chain uses TRBV29-1 and TRBJ2-7; 10 bases align to TRBD1. The ends lost 4 bases at V and 7 bases at J; junction bases unmatched: 1. This CDR3 is built from 11 residues. The germline V gene encodes CDR1 SQVTM and CDR2 ANQGSEA. Here the CDR3 reads CSVGDRGEQYF. The CDR3 DNA sequence: TGCAGCGTTGGGGACAGGGGAGAGCAGTACTTC.

The chain combines TRBV28 with TRBJ1-4; weak D call: TRBD1 (5 bases). The CDR3 consists of 17 residues. V was shortened by 5 bases and J by 0 bases, with 16 bases between the two germline ends. Germline CDR1 and CDR2: MDHEN and SYDVKM. The CDR3 loop reads CASSSPGGVATNEKLFF. In DNA form, the CDR3 reads TGTGCCAGCAGTAGCCCCGGGGGGGTGGCAACTAATGAAAAACTGTTTTTT.

Only one count was recorded for this clone. The CDR3 loop is CASSLLVRLTTEAFF. As DNA, the CDR3 is TGTGCCAGCAGTTTATTGGTCAGGCTAACCACTGAAGCTTTCTTT. The chain joins TRBV28 to TRBJ1-1; D unclear. The CDR3 contains 15 residues. Trimming removed 1 base from V and 4 bases from J, with 13 bases in between. CDR1 is MDHEN, CDR2 SYDVKM, per germline.

The chain carries TRBV10-2 and TRBJ2-5; TRBD2 matches 9 bases. The CDR3 is 14 amino acids. Germline lookup yields CDR1 WSHSY and CDR2 SAAADI. The ends lost 6 bases at V and 4 bases at J; junction bases unmatched: 6. CDR3 in DNA: TGCGCCAGCAGATTAGCGGGGGCGAGAGAGACCCAGTACTTC. It specifies CASRLAGARETQYF.

This sequence joins TRBV9 and TRBJ2-2; TRBD1 matches at 9 bases. V trimming: 1 base; J trimming: 7 bases; junction bases outside the gene matches: 5. Germline CDR1 reads SGDLS; CDR2 reads YYNGEE. The CDR3 is made up of 15 amino acids. Written as DNA, the CDR3 is TGTGCCAGCAGCGTACAGGGACAGGGTATCGGGGAGCTGTTTTTT. It translates to CASSVQGQGIGELFF.

The rearrangement joins TRBV3-1 (or the pseudogene TRBV3-2) to TRBJ2-2; 7 nucleotides match TRBD2. Germline V gives CDR1 LGHDT, CDR2 YNNKEL (reference sequence). The CDR3 loop spans 15 amino acids. Losses at the gene ends were 1 base for V and 7 bases for J; bases not matched to a gene: 6. DNA of the CDR3: TGTGCCAGCAGCCAAGGAGGGCGGGAGTACGGGGAGCTGTTTTTT. Translating gives CASSQGGREYGELFF.

J is TRBJ2-5 and V is TRBV6-5, with 8 bases that match TRBD2. CDR3 size: 14 residues. J lost 2 bases, V lost 5 bases, and 4 bases had no gene match. Germline V CDR1 and CDR2: MNHEY, SVGAGI. The CDR3 coding sequence is TGTGCCAGCAGTCGTAGCGGGGCACAAGAGACCCAGTACTTC. Protein: CASSRSGAQETQYF.

J is TRBJ2-3 and V is TRBV5-5; D is unresolved. In germline, CDR1 is SGHKS, CDR2 YYEKEE (reference sequence). The CDR3 consists of 17 residues. V dropped 0 bases and J dropped 7 bases, with 21 bases sitting between them. The CDR3 nucleotides read TGTGCCAGCAGCTTGGACCCCACTGGCGGAATGGAAAATACGCAGTATTTT. Translated, it gives CASSLDPTGGMENTQYF.

The genes are TRBV5-1 and TRBJ1-4; no clear D gene. This CDR3 is built from 14 residues. The germline V and J ends were trimmed by 0 bases and 5 bases, with 8 bases remaining between them. Germline-derived CDR1 and CDR2 are SGHRS and YFSETQ. CDR3 DNA: TGCGCCAGCAGCTTGGCAAGCCCAAATGAAAAACTGTTTTTT. This gives the protein CASSLASPNEKLFF.

The rearrangement links TRBV24-1 to TRBJ1-1; D gene unclear. Trimming pared 7 bases from V and 4 bases from J, leaving 18 bases between. The CDR3 consists of 15 residues. Germline CDR1 KGHDR, CDR2 SFDVKD. Written as DNA, the CDR3 is TGTGCCACCAGCCCCCGGGGTGGTTTTGGCACTGAAGCTTTCTTT. This gives the protein CATSPRGGFGTEAFF.